Sequencing of this TCR beta chain was carried out in a study of CD8+CD57+ T cells in acquired aplastic anemia. Selection for sequencing was limited to patients who had shown CD8+CD57+ cell expansion by flow cytometry. CDR1 DFQATT and CDR2 SNEGSKA come from the germline V gene (reference sequence). V was pared by 3 bases and J by 7 bases, with 9 bases between. The CDR3 is made up of 11 amino acids. Genomic DNA acted as the template from which TCR beta VDJ combination and CDR3 sequence profiling were carried out. TCRdb re-analysed the reads in MiXCR, keeping a single row per CDR3 protein. The sample carries about 160,000 distinct CDR3 sequences, 45% to 50% recorded once.

Sample: sorted CD4+, CD8+, or CD8+CD57+ T cells (not recorded which) from PBMCs. This receptor was obtained from a human donor with aplastic anemia. The genes are TRBV20-1 and TRBJ1-2; D gene uncertain. As DNA, the CDR3 is TGCAGTGCTAGTACGGGTACTGGCTACACCTTC. It specifies CSASTGTGYTF.